This T cell receptor beta chain was sequenced during a study of cytomegalovirus exposure and HLA in healthy donors. Study context: Earlier, 100 million to 130 million unique TCR beta sequences were recovered from roughly 180 million T cells by an analysis. Study-level points and caveats: Rare TCR sequences predominated, though certain public TCRs were found in many donors. It is likely that the observed cluster of highly shared sequence variants was a sequencing artifact. Later work found that TCR association rates differed between HLA loci; DRB1 had the most and HLA-C the fewest.

CDR1 and CDR2 from the germline V gene are ENHRY and SYGVKD. Trimming pared 6 bases from V and 4 bases from J, leaving 15 bases between. The CDR3 is 15 amino acids. The PCR was carried out with 60 Vbeta primers and 13 Jbeta primers. Produced via immunoSEQ multiplex PCR; TCRdb's table is partial and in-frame only. The table includes 110,000 to 150,000 clones, about two thirds detected once. As for this clone: As yet, its antigen is unknown.

This chain links TRBV10-3 with TRBJ2-2; D gene uncertain. The sample taken for sequencing was PBMCs. This sequence originates from a man between 60 and 70 years old in good health and CMV-seronegative. The CDR3 protein is CAISRREVGTGELFF. The CDR3 bases are TGTGCCATCAGCCGAAGAGAGGTCGGCACCGGGGAGCTGTTTTTT.